Each of the 21 T cell receptor beta chains below was sequenced from the same sample in a study of cytomegalovirus exposure and HLA in healthy donors. A multiplex PCR was run with 60 Vbeta primers and 13 Jbeta primers. TCRdb's copy holds only in-frame clones and misses some; the assay was immunoSEQ multiplex PCR. The sample carries roughly 110,000 clones, around 75% recorded once. The sample taken for sequencing was PBMCs. The source of these receptors is a male donor in good health and CMV-seropositive.

CDR3 in amino acids: CASKADYEQYF. In nucleotides, the CDR3 is TGTGCCAGCAAGGCGGACTACGAGCAGTACTTC. The rearrangement uses TRBV6-5 and TRBJ2-7, with D uncertain. Trimming took off 7 bases at V and 3 bases at J, with 7 bases between the two ends. Germline V gives CDR1 MNHEY, CDR2 SVGAGI. This CDR3 region has 11 residues.

The chain has TRBV30 and TRBJ2-1; 9 bases match TRBD1. The germline V gene encodes CDR1 GTSNPN and CDR2 SVGIG (reference sequence). J lost 3 bases, V lost 7 bases, and 1 base had no gene match. The CDR3 consists of 12 residues. DNA for the CDR3: TGTGCCTTGGACAGGGGCTACAATGAGCAGTTCTTC. Translation: CALDRGYNEQFF.

This sequence joins TRBV2 and TRBJ2-7, with TRBD1 matching over 8 bases. Germline CDR1 reads SNHLY; CDR2 reads FYNNEI. Trimming took 7 bases from V and 2 from J; bases not matched to a gene: 7. This CDR3 region has 14 residues. The CDR3 here is CASTRQGSPYEQYF. CDR3 sequence (DNA): TGTGCCAGCACACGACAGGGGTCCCCCTACGAGCAGTACTTC.

The V gene is TRBV4-3, the J gene TRBJ2-7, with D possibly matching TRBD2 (6 bases). This CDR3 is 15 amino acids long. Germline CDR1 and CDR2: LGHNA and YSLEER. V was pared by 1 base and J by 3 bases, with 13 bases between. The CDR3 nucleotides are TGCGCCAGCAGCCAAGGGGTCGGGGGAGACTACGAGCAGTACTTC. Its translation is CASSQGVGGDYEQYF.

V usage is TRBV6-6 and J usage is TRBJ1-1; no firm D call. The CDR3 runs 12 residues. Trimming removed 5 bases from V and 8 bases from J, with 12 bases in between. CDR1 and CDR2 (germline): MNHNY, SVGAGI (reference sequence). CDR3 nucleotide sequence: TGTGCCAGCAGTACCGCGGAAAAGGAAGCTTTCTTT. Translated: CASSTAEKEAFF.

The chain employs TRBV30 and TRBJ2-6, with D possibly being TRBD2 (5 bases). The ends were cut back, 3 bases at V and 0 bases at J, with 9 bases in the middle. The CDR3 length is 15 residues. Germline CDR1 and CDR2: GTSNPN and SVGIG (reference sequence). This CDR3 is CAWSLGSSGANVLTF. As DNA, the CDR3 is TGTGCCTGGAGCCTTGGGAGCTCTGGGGCCAACGTCCTGACTTTC. The variable domain in full, completed from reference TRBV30 and TRBJ2-6, reads SQTIHQWPATLVQPVGSPLSLECTVEGTSNPNLYWYRQAAGRGLQLLFYSVGIGQISSEVPQNLSASRPQDRQFILSSKKLLLSDSGFYLCAWSLGSSGANVLTFGAGSRLTVL.

This chain links TRBV2 with TRBJ2-3; 10 nucleotides agree with TRBD2. Germline V gene data show CDR1 as SNHLY and CDR2 as FYNNEI. V was clipped by 4 bases and J by 0 bases; unmatched bases: 10. CDR3 length: 18 amino acids. This CDR3 reads CASSGLLAGATSTDTQYF. In DNA form, the CDR3 reads TGTGCCAGCAGTGGTTTGCTAGCGGGAGCAACTAGCACAGATACGCAGTATTTT.

The genes are TRBV6-6 and TRBJ1-5; the D gene is possibly TRBD1 (6 bases). CDR3 size: 14 residues. With 6 bases removed from V and 5 bases from J, the gap between germline ends came to 14 bases. The germline CDR1 and CDR2 sequences are MNHNY and SVGAGI (reference sequence). The CDR3 DNA reads TGTGCCAGCAGCCCACAGGGTAGAGATCAGCCCCAGCATTTT. Protein sequence: CASSPQGRDQPQHF.

The V and J genes are TRBV6-1 and TRBJ2-3; tentatively, D is TRBD1 (6 bases). Germline assignment: CDR1 MNHNS and CDR2 SASEGT. CDR3 length: 15 residues. The V gene lost 1 base and the J gene lost 3 bases, with 11 bases spanning the gap. CDR3 bases: TGTGCCAGCAGTGAAGGAGGCAGGGGAACAGATACGCAGTATTTT. This sequence encodes CASSEGGRGTDTQYF.

The genes are TRBV4-1 and TRBJ2-3; 8 bases map to TRBD1. Germline lookup yields CDR1 MGHRA and CDR2 YSYEKL. With V trimmed by 1 base and J by 4 bases, 10 bases remained unmatched. The CDR3 has 17 residues. The CDR3 spells CASSQGDGVRGPDTQYF. The CDR3 DNA sequence: TGCGCCAGCAGCCAAGGAGACGGGGTCAGGGGGCCAGATACGCAGTATTTT.

This clone was detected a few times. Here the CDR3 reads CASRIQTGRYEQYF. The DNA of the CDR3 is TGTGCCAGCAGGATACAGACAGGGAGGTACGAGCAGTACTTC. The chain employs TRBV6-6 and TRBJ2-7, with D possibly being TRBD1 (7 bases). The CDR3 has 14 amino acids. V lost 6 bases and J lost 4, with 16 bases in between. The germline gives CDR1 MNHNY, CDR2 SVGAGI (reference sequence).

The rearrangement links TRBV28 to TRBJ1-4, with TRBD1 matching 9 bases. CDR1 MDHEN and CDR2 SYDVKM come from the germline V gene. There are 15 residues in the CDR3. V dropped 7 bases and J dropped 5; count of bases not matched to a gene: 8. The CDR3 nucleotides read TGTGCCAGCACCCATTCGGGACAGGGCAATGAAAAACTGTTTTTT. It codes for CASTHSGQGNEKLFF. Using reference TRBV28 and TRBJ1-4 for the parts outside the CDR3, the full variable domain is DVKVTQSSRYLVKRTGEKVFLECVQDMDHENMFWYRQDPGLGLRLIYFSYDVKMKEKGDIPEGYSVSREKKERFSLILESASTNQTSMYLCASTHSGQGNEKLFFGSGTQLSVL.

This chain uses TRBV15 with TRBJ1-1; unclear D gene. There are 13 residues in the CDR3. CDR1 is LNHNV, CDR2 YYDKDF, per germline (reference sequence). The V end lost 2 bases, the J end lost 6 bases, and 10 bases lay between the germline ends. CDR3 sequence: CATSRSVNAEAFF. The CDR3 DNA reads TGTGCCACCAGCAGATCCGTTAATGCTGAAGCTTTCTTT. The entire variable domain, with the rest obtained from reference TRBV15 and TRBJ1-1, is as follows: DAMVIQNPRYQVTQFGKPVTLSCSQTLNHNVMYWYQQKSSQAPKLLFHYYDKDFNNEADTPDNFQSRRPNTSFCFLDIRSPGLGDTAMYLCATSRSVNAEAFFGQGTRLTVV.

The V call is TRBV4-2, the J call TRBJ1-1; 9 nucleotides align to TRBD1. This CDR3 contains 19 residues. J gave up 5 bases and V 0 bases, and 16 bases lay outside the gene matches. CDR1 is LGHNA and CDR2 is YNFKEQ in the germline V gene. CDR3 sequence (DNA): TGTGCCAGCAGCCAAGAAGCGGACAGGGGCGCATCGAGCAGGACTGAAGCTTTCTTT. The encoded protein is CASSQEADRGASSRTEAFF.

The genes are TRBV5-6 and TRBJ2-2, with 12 bases aligning to TRBD2. Germline V lookup: CDR1 SGHDT, CDR2 YYEEEE. There are 17 residues in the CDR3. V shed 4 bases and J 1 base; nucleotides not matched to a gene: 5. The CDR3 sequence: CASSARTSGKNTGELFF. The CDR3 DNA sequence: TGTGCCAGCAGCGCGCGGACTAGCGGGAAGAACACCGGGGAGCTGTTTTTT.

The V and J genes are TRBV28 and TRBJ1-3; possibly TRBD1 for D (6 bases). CDR1 is MDHEN and CDR2 is SYDVKM in the germline V gene. CDR3 size: 16 residues. Trimming cost V 6 bases and J 4 bases, with 19 bases left between them. CDR3 amino acids: CASSLSRGPLGNTIYF. The CDR3 DNA reads TGTGCCAGCAGCCTTTCGCGGGGGCCGCTCGGAAACACCATATATTTT.

This clone occurred a few times. V is TRBV2 and J is TRBJ2-7, with 7 bases that match TRBD2. The trim removed 2 bases at V and 0 bases at J, leaving 7 bases unmatched. Germline CDR1 is SNHLY and CDR2 is FYNNEI. The CDR3 sequence is 16 residues long. DNA of the CDR3: TGTGCCAGCAGTGAATCGTCTAGCGGTAGCTCCTACGAGCAGTACTTC. Amino acids: CASSESSSGSSYEQYF.

V and J are TRBV9 and TRBJ2-2, with TRBD2 matching 9 bases. Germline loops: CDR1 SGDLS, CDR2 YYNGEE. Losses at the gene ends were 7 bases for V and 1 base for J; bases not matched to a gene: 8. This CDR3 spans 16 amino acids. Here the CDR3 DNA reads TGTGCCAGCCGCCCTCGACTAGCGGAGAACACCGGGGAGCTGTTTTTT. It translates to CASRPRLAENTGELFF.

This clone was observed once. The V gene is TRBV13, the J gene TRBJ2-7; D uncertain. Trimming cost V 1 base and J 6 bases, with 22 bases left between them. This CDR3 spans 17 amino acids. Germline CDR1 is PRHDT and CDR2 is FYEKMQ (reference sequence). Written as DNA, the CDR3 is TGTGCCAGCAGCTTAGTATTTGGCCTGAGCCAGGCCACCGAGCAGTACTTC. It specifies CASSLVFGLSQATEQYF.

The V and J genes are TRBV19 and TRBJ1-2; possibly TRBD1 for D (5 bases). This CDR3 is built from 16 residues. Trimming took off 5 bases at V and 1 base at J, with 17 bases between the two ends. The germline V gene encodes CDR1 LNHDA and CDR2 SQIVND (reference sequence). In DNA form, the CDR3 reads TGTGCCAGTAGTTGGCCAGGGCCGACCCATAACTATGGCTACACCTTC. This encodes CASSWPGPTHNYGYTF.

Only a few counts were recorded for this clone. The rearrangement joins TRBV19 to TRBJ1-1; TRBD1 agrees at 7 bases. Germline trimming cut 9 bases from V and 4 bases from J; bases unmatched to any gene: 8. The CDR3 consists of 13 residues. The germline gives CDR1 LNHDA, CDR2 SQIVND (reference sequence). The CDR3 DNA reads as TGTGCCAGCGGGTTAGACAGGGCCACTGAAGCTTTCTTT. It translates to CASGLDRATEAFF.